Shown below are 21 T cell receptor beta chains from a single sample sequenced in a study of shared clonotypes between healthy human individuals. Repertoires were generated with immunoSEQ multiplex PCR, while TCRdb's copy carries only in-frame clones and drops some. The sample has about 2.1 million clones; approximately 92% are singletons. CD45RO negativity and positive selection for CCR7 defined naive CD8 cells, a population that excluded terminally differentiated effector memory CD45RA+ cells. Sequencing used naive CD8+ T cells from PBMCs. The source of these receptors is a young man in good health. Some clones in this sample may be carry-over from other donors' samples.

This chain uses TRBV29-1 with TRBJ2-1; 11 bases are a match to TRBD2. V shed 6 bases, J shed 6 bases, and the junction held 13 bases outside the gene matches. This CDR3 is 16 amino acids long. Germline V gives CDR1 SQVTM, CDR2 ANQGSEA. This CDR3 is CSVPPSTSGRANEQFF. The CDR3 DNA sequence: TGCAGCGTACCACCCTCCACTAGCGGGAGAGCCAATGAGCAGTTCTTC.

The chain employs TRBV6-6 and TRBJ2-1; 8 bases align to TRBD2. The V gene end was trimmed by 2 bases and the J gene end by 3 bases; junction bases not matched to a gene: 6. Looked up from germline, CDR1 is MNHNY and CDR2 is SVGAGI (reference sequence). This CDR3 contains 16 residues. The CDR3 DNA reads as TGTGCCAGCAGTTACGCCACGGGAGGGCGCTACAATGAGCAGTTCTTC. As protein: CASSYATGGRYNEQFF.

The chain employs TRBV19 and TRBJ2-1; D tentatively reads TRBD1 or TRBD2 (6 bases each). This CDR3 has 17 residues. V was pared by 3 bases and J by 0 bases, with 15 bases between. Germline CDR1 LNHDA, CDR2 SQIVND (reference sequence). The CDR3 loop reads CASSISGGWSSYNEQFF. Written as DNA, the CDR3 is TGTGCCAGTAGTATCTCCGGGGGCTGGAGCTCCTACAATGAGCAGTTCTTC.

CDR3 DNA sequence: TGTGCCAGCAGTTACACGGCCGGGAACGAGCAGTACTTC. This sequence encodes CASSYTAGNEQYF. The rearrangement links TRBV6-5 to TRBJ2-7; perhaps TRBD2 as D (5 bases). V was shortened by 2 bases and J by 5 bases, with 10 bases between the two germline ends. In germline, CDR1 is MNHEY, CDR2 SVGAGI. The CDR3 consists of 13 residues.

The chain joins TRBV6-6 to TRBJ2-1; a possible D gene is TRBD2 (5 bases). The CDR3 covers 13 residues. Per germline, CDR1 MNHNY and CDR2 SVGAGI (reference sequence). Trimming pared 5 bases from V and 10 bases from J, leaving 15 bases between. CDR3 in DNA: TGTGCCAGCAGTAGCGGTGGGCGAGTGGAGCAGTTCTTC. It codes for CASSSGGRVEQFF.

V gene TRBV7-8 combines with J gene TRBJ1-1; D gene ambiguous. Germline V CDR1 and CDR2: SGHVS, FQNEAQ. This CDR3 spans 17 amino acids. Trimming removed 6 bases from V and 5 bases from J, with 25 bases in between. The CDR3 sequence: CASRDIRYQADGTEAFF. CDR3 bases: TGTGCCAGCAGGGATATTAGGTACCAGGCAGATGGGACTGAAGCTTTCTTT.

Comments on this clone: This specimen includes other DNA sequences encoding the same CDR3. This chain joins TRBV5-6 and TRBJ1-1; no clear D. Trimming removed 4 bases from V and 1 base from J, with 5 bases in between. The germline CDR1 and CDR2 sequences are SGHDT and YYEEEE. There are 12 residues in the CDR3. CDR3 protein: CASSVGNTEAFF. The DNA of the CDR3 is TGTGCCAGCAGCGTCGGGAACACTGAAGCTTTCTTT.

J is TRBJ1-3 and V is TRBV11-2; TRBD1 agrees at 7 bases. J gave up 4 bases and V 5 bases, and 8 bases lay outside the gene matches. This CDR3 spans 15 amino acids. Germline V gene sequence: CDR1 SGHAT, CDR2 FQNNGV. Here the CDR3 DNA reads TGTGCCAGCAGCCCGACAGGGACGGGCGGAAACACCATATATTTT. This codes for CASSPTGTGGNTIYF.

The genes are TRBV6-6 and TRBJ1-3; no clear D gene. The CDR3 is 16 residues long. Germline CDR1 is MNHNY and CDR2 is SVGAGI (reference sequence). Trimming left V 4 bases short and J 0 bases short, with 13 bases between. CDR3 in DNA: TGTGCCAGCAGTTCAGGCACCCCGAGCTCTGGAAACACCATATATTTT. Amino acids: CASSSGTPSSGNTIYF.

This clone was detected only once. The chain links TRBV28 to TRBJ1-5; 8 nucleotides match TRBD1. In germline, CDR1 is MDHEN, CDR2 SYDVKM. The junction had 5 bases not matched to a gene; V was cut back by 3 bases and J by 1 base. The CDR3 extends over 16 amino acids. The CDR3 coding sequence is TGTGCCAGCAGTTTGTTGACAGGGGACAGCAATCAGCCCCAGCATTTT. Protein product: CASSLLTGDSNQPQHF.

V is TRBV12-5 and J is TRBJ2-7; maybe TRBD2 (5 bases). Germline CDR1 is LGHNT and CDR2 is FRNRAP. V was clipped by 5 bases and J by 6 bases, with 8 bases between them. The CDR3 extends over 11 amino acids. As DNA, the CDR3 is TGTGCTAGTGGTGTGGGGAGCGAGCAGTACTTC. This encodes CASGVGSEQYF.

V usage is TRBV4-1 and J usage is TRBJ2-1; 11 bases line up with TRBD2. Germline V lookup: CDR1 MGHRA, CDR2 YSYEKL. V lost 4 bases to trimming and J lost 4 bases; unmatched junction nucleotides: 15. The CDR3 is made up of 19 amino acids. For the CDR3, the DNA is TGCGCCAGCAGCCCTCTGCTCTCAACCCTAGCGGGAGGATACAATGAGCAGTTCTTC. It translates to CASSPLLSTLAGGYNEQFF.

The chain employs TRBV11-2 and TRBJ2-7, with TRBD1 matching 10 bases. Trimming took 0 bases from V and 6 from J; bases not matched to a gene: 8. The length of the CDR3 is 16 residues. The V gene's germline CDR1 is SGHAT and CDR2 FQNNGV. In DNA, the CDR3 is TGTGCCAGCAGCTTAGATTTGGGACAGGGGAGTTTCGAGCAGTACTTC. It translates to CASSLDLGQGSFEQYF.

The V gene is TRBV2, the J gene TRBJ1-1, with D possibly TRBD1 on 5 matching bases. The CDR3 is 15 amino acids. CDR1 is SNHLY and CDR2 is FYNNEI in the germline V gene. V was shortened by 8 bases and J by 0 bases, with 16 bases between the two germline ends. The chain's CDR3 is CASLTAPWMNTEAFF. The CDR3 nucleotides are TGTGCCAGCCTGACAGCCCCTTGGATGAACACTGAAGCTTTCTTT.

V usage is TRBV4-3 and J usage is TRBJ2-7, with D possibly TRBD1 on 5 matching bases. CDR3 length: 17 residues. V was pared by 0 bases and J by 6 bases, with 21 bases between. Germline CDR1 LGHNA, CDR2 YSLEER. The CDR3 nucleotides are TGCGCCAGCAGCCAAGATCTAAGGCAGGGAAACAATGGCGAGCAGTACTTC. This encodes CASSQDLRQGNNGEQYF.

The rearrangement links TRBV27 to TRBJ2-5; TRBD1 aligns across 8 bases. The CDR3 has 16 residues. With 5 bases clipped from V and 5 bases from J, the junction kept 13 bases outside the gene matches. CDR1 and CDR2 (germline): MNHEY, SMNVEV (reference sequence). CDR3 nucleotides: TGTGCCAGCAGTGCAAGGGACAGGCCGCTGGGTGAGACCCAGTACTTC. It specifies CASSARDRPLGETQYF.

This chain links TRBV27 with TRBJ1-1; D gene unclear. The CDR3 extends over 15 amino acids. V was cut by 4 bases and J by 0 bases, with 12 bases left in between. CDR1 is MNHEY, CDR2 SMNVEV, per germline (reference sequence). The CDR3 loop is CASSSLSRLNTEAFF. Written as DNA, the CDR3 is TGTGCCAGCAGTTCATTGTCCAGGCTGAACACTGAAGCTTTCTTT.

Note on this clone: The sample carries other DNA sequences with the same CDR3. This rearrangement joins TRBV18 to TRBJ1-5; a weak D match, TRBD1 (5 bases). CDR3 size: 13 residues. Germline values: CDR1 KGHSH, CDR2 LQKENI. V lost 2 bases and J lost 4, with 6 bases in between. For the CDR3, the DNA is TGTGCCAGCTCACCAGGGGGGAATCAGCCCCAGCATTTT. Its protein is CASSPGGNQPQHF. Combining the CDR3 with reference TRBV18 and TRBJ1-5 gives the whole variable domain NAGVMQNPRHLVRRRGQEARLRCSPMKGHSHVYWYRQLPEEGLKFMVYLQKENIIDESGMPKERFSAEFPKEGPSILRIQQVVRGDSAAYFCASSPGGNQPQHFGDGTRLSIL.

The chain employs TRBV7-9 and TRBJ2-2; TRBD1 matches 7 bases. The CDR3 runs 17 residues. V gave up 4 bases and J gave up 3 bases; unmatched junction bases: 11. Germline V lookup: CDR1 SEHNR, CDR2 FQNEAQ (reference sequence). This chain's CDR3 is CASSSLSDRFHTGELFF. Written as DNA, the CDR3 is TGTGCCAGCAGCTCTTTATCGGACAGGTTTCACACCGGGGAGCTGTTTTTT. Filled out from reference TRBV7-9 and TRBJ2-2, the complete variable domain reads DTGVSQNPRHKITKRGQNVTFRCDPISEHNRLYWYRQTLGQGPEFLTYFQNEAQLEKSRLLSDRFSAERPKGSFSTLEIQRTEQGDSAMYLCASSSLSDRFHTGELFFGEGSRLTVL.

This clone showed up just a few times. V gene TRBV11-2 combines with J gene TRBJ2-7; D not resolved. The V gene lost 0 bases and the J gene lost 2 bases, with 5 bases spanning the gap. Germline V lookup: CDR1 SGHAT, CDR2 FQNNGV. The CDR3 is made up of 13 amino acids. This chain's CDR3 is CASSLDPPYEQYF. The CDR3 DNA sequence: TGTGCCAGCAGCTTAGATCCCCCCTACGAGCAGTACTTC.

This chain links TRBV7-9 with TRBJ2-3; 9 nucleotides align to TRBD2. Germline V gene sequence: CDR1 SEHNR, CDR2 FQNEAQ (reference sequence). The CDR3 totals 18 residues. V was pared by 2 bases and J by 4 bases, with 13 bases of the junction left unmatched. CDR3: CASSLQPPGTSSADTQYF. CDR3 coding DNA: TGTGCCAGCAGCTTACAACCCCCCGGGACTAGCTCCGCAGATACGCAGTATTTT.